The rows below give T cell receptor beta chains drawn from one sample of a study of beta chain features in type 1 diabetes. Profiled with immunoSEQ multiplex PCR; TCRdb holds only in-frame clones, not every one. The sample consists of some 360,000 clones, roughly 9.8% of them appearing once. Sample: central memory CD4+ T cells from blood. These receptors all stem from a man in his thirties or forties with type 1 diabetes. Each CDR3 is given with its conserved first and last residue. The order of the fields is V gene, D gene, J gene, clone size, CDR3 protein, CDR3 DNA. A D gene is named only where the DNA matches it firmly. Size is stated for part of the rows, as once, few or many counts, or as a class when the clone is expanded.

>TRBV19|NA|TRBJ1-5|NA
CASSTAYNQPQHF
TGTGCCAGTAGTACGGCCTACAATCAGCCCCAGCATTTT
>TRBV28|NA|TRBJ1-2|few
CASSLFMAVYGYTF
TGTGCCAGCAGTTTATTCATGGCAGTCTATGGCTACACCTTC
>TRBV11-2|TRBD2|TRBJ2-2|NA
CASSTTSGRAGELFF
TGTGCCAGCAGCACTACTAGCGGGAGGGCCGGGGAGCTGTTTTTT
>TRBV28|NA|TRBJ1-5|few
CASSSTVNQPQHF
TGTGCCAGCAGTTCGACAGTCAATCAGCCCCAGCATTTT
>TRBV4-3|TRBD2|TRBJ2-5|few
CASSQDYGTSGETQYF
TGCGCCAGCAGCCAAGATTACGGGACTAGCGGTGAGACCCAGTACTTC
>TRBV7-2|NA|TRBJ2-4|NA
CASSLDQGTNIQYF
TGTGCCAGCAGCTTGGATCAGGGAACTAACATTCAGTACTTC
>TRBV6-1|TRBD1|TRBJ1-5|NA
CASSGGTGENQPQHF
TGTGCCAGCAGTGGAGGGACAGGGGAAAATCAGCCCCAGCATTTT
>TRBV6-6|NA|TRBJ2-3|many
CASRVTSTTDTQYF
TGTGCCAGCCGGGTGACTTCGACGACAGATACGCAGTATTTT
>TRBV5-4|TRBD1|TRBJ2-5|NA
CASSLKRQGGETQYF
TGTGCCAGCAGCTTGAAGCGACAGGGGGGTGAGACCCAGTACTTC
>TRBV7-3|NA|TRBJ1-3|NA
CASSFGGSGNTIYF
TGTGCCAGCAGCTTTGGGGGATCTGGAAACACCATATATTTT
>TRBV19|NA|TRBJ2-3|NA
CASRRAPPDTQYF
TGTGCCAGTAGGCGGGCCCCCCCAGATACGCAGTATTTT
>TRBV2|NA|TRBJ2-1|few
CASSGNQGNEQFF
TGTGCCAGCAGTGGGAATCAGGGAAATGAGCAGTTCTTC
>TRBV15|TRBD1|TRBJ2-7|NA
CATSSNRGYEQYF
TGTGCCACCAGCTCAAACAGGGGTTACGAGCAGTACTTC
>TRBV15|NA|TRBJ2-5|few
CATSPPGAETQYF
TGTGCCACCAGCCCCCCAGGGGCTGAGACCCAGTACTTC
>TRBV6-5|NA|TRBJ1-2|few
CASSYSMAGVYGYTF
TGTGCCAGCAGTTACTCGATGGCAGGGGTCTATGGCTACACCTTC
>TRBV6-5|TRBD1|TRBJ2-5|few
CASSRDRQETQYF
TGTGCCAGCAGTAGGGACAGGCAAGAGACCCAGTACTTC
>TRBV18|TRBD1|TRBJ2-1|few
CASSTRTGASHHEQFF
TGTGCCAGCTCAACTCGGACAGGGGCCTCCCACCATGAGCAGTTCTTC